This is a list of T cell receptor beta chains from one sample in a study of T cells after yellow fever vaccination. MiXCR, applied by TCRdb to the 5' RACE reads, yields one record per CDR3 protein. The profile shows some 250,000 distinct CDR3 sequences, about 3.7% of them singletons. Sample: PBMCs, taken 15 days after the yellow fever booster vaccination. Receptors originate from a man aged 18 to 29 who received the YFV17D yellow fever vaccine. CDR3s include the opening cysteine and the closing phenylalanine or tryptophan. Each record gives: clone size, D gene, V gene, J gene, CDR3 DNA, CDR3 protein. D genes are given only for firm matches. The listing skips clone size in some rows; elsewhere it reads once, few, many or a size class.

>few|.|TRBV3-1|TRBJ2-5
TGTGGGGTCGGGGGAGAGACCCAGTACTTC
CGVGGETQYF
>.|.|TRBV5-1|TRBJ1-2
TGCGCCAGCAGCTTGGATGCATGGAAGAACTATGGCTACACCTTC
CASSLDAWKNYGYTF
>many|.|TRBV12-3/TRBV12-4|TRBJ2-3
TGTGCCAGCAGTTGGAACACAGATACGCAGTATTTT
CASSWNTDTQYF
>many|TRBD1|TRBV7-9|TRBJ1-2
TGTGCCAGCAGCTTAGGGCGGCTTAGGGACAGCAACTATGGCTACACCTTC
CASSLGRLRDSNYGYTF
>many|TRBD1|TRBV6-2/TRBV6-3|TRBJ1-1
TGTGCCAGCAGTTACGCGTGGGACAGACCCTTGAACACTGAAGCTCTCTTT
CASSYAWDRPLNTEALF
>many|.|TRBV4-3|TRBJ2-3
TGCGCCAGCAGCCAGGGTAGGGACCGTCGGAGGGGAGATACGCAGTATTTT
CASSQGRDRRRGDTQYF
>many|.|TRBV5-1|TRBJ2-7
TGCGCCAGCAGCCCACGACAGGAGTACTACGAGCAGTACTTC
CASSPRQEYYEQYF
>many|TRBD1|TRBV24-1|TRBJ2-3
TGTGCCACCAGTGCATGGGGGACAGGGGCAGGAGATACGCAGTATTTT
CATSAWGTGAGDTQYF
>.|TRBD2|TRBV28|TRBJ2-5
TGTGCCAGCAGACGAAGGGGACTAGCAAACTCCGGGGAGACCCAGTACTTC
CASRRRGLANSGETQYF
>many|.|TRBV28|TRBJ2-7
TGTGCCAGCAGTTTATCTCCCCGGGACGAGCAGTACTTC
CASSLSPRDEQYF
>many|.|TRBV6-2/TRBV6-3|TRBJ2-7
TGTGCCAGCAGTCCTCCGACAGGAAGGGTCGACGAGCAGTACTTC
CASSPPTGRVDEQYF
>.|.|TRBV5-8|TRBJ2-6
TGTGCCAGCAGCTTACTGGGTATCGGGGCCAACGTCCTGACTTTC
CASSLLGIGANVLTF
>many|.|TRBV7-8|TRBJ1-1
TGTGCCACCCACTTCAGGGGAAGCACTGAAGCTTTCTTT
CATHFRGSTEAFF
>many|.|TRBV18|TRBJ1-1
TGTGCCAGCTCACCAAACACGAACACTGAAGCTTTCTTT
CASSPNTNTEAFF
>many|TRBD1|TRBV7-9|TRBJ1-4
TGTGCCAGCAGCCGACAGGGGGAAAAACTGTTTTTT
CASSRQGEKLFF
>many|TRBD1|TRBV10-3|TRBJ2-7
TGTGCCATCATGGAACCGGGACAGGGAGGGTTCGAGCAGTACTTC
CAIMEPGQGGFEQYF
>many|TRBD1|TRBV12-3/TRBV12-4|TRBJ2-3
TGTGCCAGCAGGTGGACAGGGGGCGTAGATACGCAGTATTTT
CASRWTGGVDTQYF
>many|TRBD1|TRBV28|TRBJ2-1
TGTGCCAGCAGTCCCGGGACAGGGGACGCCAATGAGCAGTTCTTC
CASSPGTGDANEQFF
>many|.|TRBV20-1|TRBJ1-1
TGCAGTGCTAGAGTAGCAGGAATGAACACTGAAGCTTTCTTT
CSARVAGMNTEAFF
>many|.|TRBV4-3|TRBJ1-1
TGCGCCAGCAGCCAAGATTCGCGGTACGGTGAAGCTTTCTTT
CASSQDSRYGEAFF
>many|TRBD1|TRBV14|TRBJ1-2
TGTGCCAGCAGCGCACGGGACAGGGGCCCGGCTTACTATGGCTACACCTTC
CASSARDRGPAYYGYTF
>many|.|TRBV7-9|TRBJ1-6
TGTGCCAGCAGCTTAGGGGCCGTTGGTTCACCCCTCCACTTT
CASSLGAVGSPLHF
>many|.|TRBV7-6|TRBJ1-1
TGTGCCAGCAGCTTGTCCCTGTCGGAAGAAGCTTTCTTT
CASSLSLSEEAFF
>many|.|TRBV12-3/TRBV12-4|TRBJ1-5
TGTGCCAGCAGTTTAGCGGTCAGGGTGAATCAGCCCCAGCATTTT
CASSLAVRVNQPQHF
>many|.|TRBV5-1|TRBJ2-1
TGCGCCAGCAGCTTTATCGGCGGATACAATGAGCAGTTCTTC
CASSFIGGYNEQFF
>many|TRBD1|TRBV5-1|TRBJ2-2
TGCGCCAGCAGCCAGACAGGGGCGGCCGGGGAGCTGTTTTTT
CASSQTGAAGELFF
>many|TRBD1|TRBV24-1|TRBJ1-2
TGTGCCACCAGTGACCCCGGCAGGGGGAATGGCTACACCTTC
CATSDPGRGNGYTF
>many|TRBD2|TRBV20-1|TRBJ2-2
TGCAGTGCTGGGGGACTAGCGAACACCGGGGAGCTGTTTTTT
CSAGGLANTGELFF
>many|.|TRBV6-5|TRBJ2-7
TGTGCCAGCAGTTACTCCGCGGCCGACTCCTACGAGCAGTACTTC
CASSYSAADSYEQYF
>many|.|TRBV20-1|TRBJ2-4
TGCAGTGCTACGGCGCTAGCCAAAAACATTCAGTACTTC
CSATALAKNIQYF
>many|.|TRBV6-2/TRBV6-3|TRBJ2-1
TGTGCCAGCTCTCCTCCGGGCCGGAGCTCCTACAATGAGCAGTTCTTC
CASSPPGRSSYNEQFF
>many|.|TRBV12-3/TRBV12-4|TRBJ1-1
TGTGCCAGCAGACCACAGGGTCTGAACACTGAAGCTTTCTTT
CASRPQGLNTEAFF
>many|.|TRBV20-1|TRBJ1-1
TGCAGTGCTAGATGGGAGAGGGGCATGAACACTGAAGCTTTCTTT
CSARWERGMNTEAFF
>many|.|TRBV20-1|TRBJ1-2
TGCAGTGCTAGAGCAGGGCTCGAATATGGCTACACCTTC
CSARAGLEYGYTF
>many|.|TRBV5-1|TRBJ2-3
TGCGCCAGCAGCTCGGGCGGTGGAGATACGCAGTATTTT
CASSSGGGDTQYF
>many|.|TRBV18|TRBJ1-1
TGTGCCAGCTCACCACTTTCGGACCTCACTGAAGCTTTCTTT
CASSPLSDLTEAFF
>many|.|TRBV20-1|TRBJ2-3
TGCAGTGCCGCGGGACTCGGCACAGATACGCAGTATTTT
CSAAGLGTDTQYF
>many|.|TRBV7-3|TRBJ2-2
TGTGCCAGCAAGACGAACACCGGGGAGCTGTTTTTT
CASKTNTGELFF
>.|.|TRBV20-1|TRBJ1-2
TGCAGTGCTAGCCATCCTGAGGGGGAGGGTGGCTACACCTTC
CSASHPEGEGGYTF
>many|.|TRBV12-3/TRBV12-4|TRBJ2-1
TGTGCCAGCAGTTCGGTCGTGGACCCAAGCTCCTACAATGAGCAGTTCTTC
CASSSVVDPSSYNEQFF
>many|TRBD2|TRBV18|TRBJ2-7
TGTGCCAGCTCACCCCCACTAGCGGGGGCCCCCCAGCAGTACTTC
CASSPPLAGAPQQYF
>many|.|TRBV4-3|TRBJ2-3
TGCGCCAGCAGCCAAGTATGGCGCCGCACAGATACGCAGTATTTT
CASSQVWRRTDTQYF
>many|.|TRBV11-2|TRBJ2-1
TGTGCCAGCAGCCCGGGACGTTACAATGAGCAGTTCTTC
CASSPGRYNEQFF
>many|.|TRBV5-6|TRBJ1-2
TGTGCCAGCAGCCCTTCTGGACTCTATGGCTACACCTTC
CASSPSGLYGYTF
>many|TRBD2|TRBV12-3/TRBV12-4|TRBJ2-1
TGTGCCAGTCAACTAGCGGGGGGAATGAGGAATGAGCAGTTCTTC
CASQLAGGMRNEQFF
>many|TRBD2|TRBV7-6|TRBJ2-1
TGTGCCAGCAGCTTAGCTCCGGGGGGGGCGAGGTCCTACAATGAGCAGTTCTTC
CASSLAPGGARSYNEQFF
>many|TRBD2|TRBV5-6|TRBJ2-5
TGTGCCAGCAGCTTGGTAGCGGGGGGGCCTGAGACCCAGTACTTC
CASSLVAGGPETQYF
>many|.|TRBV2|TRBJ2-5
TGTGCCAGCTCGCTCAGGGGAACCTTGCAAGAGACCCAGTACTTC
CASSLRGTLQETQYF
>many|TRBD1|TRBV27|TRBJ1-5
TGTGCCAGCAGAGGAACAGGGGCCAGCAATCAGCCCCAGCATTTT
CASRGTGASNQPQHF
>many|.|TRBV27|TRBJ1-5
TGTGCCAGCAGTTCCAGGGTCGGCAATCAGCCCCAGCATTTT
CASSSRVGNQPQHF
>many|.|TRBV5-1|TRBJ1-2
TGCGCCAGCAGCCGAATCGTGTCGGGGCGGTATGGCTACACCTTC
CASSRIVSGRYGYTF
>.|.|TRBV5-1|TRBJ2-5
TGCGCCAGCAGCTTCGAGCGGAGCCTCCAAGAGACCCAGTACTTC
CASSFERSLQETQYF
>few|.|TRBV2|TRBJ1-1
TGTGCCAGCAAAATCGAGGAAAACACTGAAGCTTTCTTT
CASKIEENTEAFF
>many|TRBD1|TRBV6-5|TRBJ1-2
TGTGCCAGCAGCCTATACAGGGGCCCAGAGCCTAACTATGGCTACACCTTC
CASSLYRGPEPNYGYTF